The 21 T cell receptor beta chains given below trace back to one sample, sequenced in a study of blood T cell repertoires in COVID-19. Produced via immunoSEQ multiplex PCR; TCRdb's table is partial and in-frame only. The sample holds roughly 49,000 clones, around 85% seen once. Sequenced input: peripheral blood. Receptor source: a man aged 50-59 years with active COVID-19.

The CDR3 region is CASSQVGGAGELFF. In DNA form, the CDR3 reads TGTGCCAGCAGCCAAGTAGGAGGGGCCGGGGAGCTGTTTTTT. The chain uses TRBV4-2 and TRBJ2-2; a possible D gene is TRBD2 (6 bases). Trimming took 1 base from V and 6 from J, leaving 9 bases between them. The CDR3 totals 14 residues. Germline V CDR1 and CDR2: LGHNA, YNFKEQ.

The chain joins TRBV11-2 to TRBJ1-1; D is possibly TRBD1 (5 bases). Germline assignment: CDR1 SGHAT and CDR2 FQNNGV. The CDR3 runs to 15 residues. Trimming took off 5 bases at V and 1 base at J, with 14 bases between the two ends. The CDR3 loop is CASSPPLQGNTEAFF. DNA of the CDR3: TGTGCCAGCAGCCCCCCTCTGCAGGGGAACACTGAAGCTTTCTTT.

The J gene is TRBJ1-1, the V gene TRBV6-2 or TRBV6-3; 10 bases line up with TRBD1. The CDR3 sequence is 14 residues long. The germline V gene encodes CDR1 MNHEY and CDR2 SVGEGT. The trim removed 2 bases at V and 4 bases at J, leaving 1 base unmatched. The CDR3 DNA reads TGTGCCAGCAGTTACGGGACAGGGGTCACTGAAGCTTTCTTT. It yields the protein CASSYGTGVTEAFF.

The CDR3 spells CATGRGGNQPQHF. CDR3 DNA: TGTGCCACCGGGCGGGGTGGCAATCAGCCCCAGCATTTT. This sequence joins TRBV19 and TRBJ1-5; unclear D gene. V lost 10 bases to trimming and J lost 2 bases, with 12 bases between them. The CDR3 extends over 13 amino acids. Germline loops: CDR1 LNHDA, CDR2 SQIVND (reference sequence). Supplemented by reference TRBV19 and TRBJ1-5, the full variable domain reads DGGITQSPKYLFRKEGQNVTLSCEQNLNHDAMYWYRQDPGQGLRLIYYSQIVNDFQKGDIAEGYSVSREKKESFPLTVTSAQKNPTAFYLCATGRGGNQPQHFGDGTRLSIL.

J is TRBJ2-2 and V is TRBV5-4; TRBD2 matches at 10 bases. Trimming removed 2 bases from V and 4 bases from J; junction bases left unmatched: 2. The CDR3 runs 15 residues. The germline CDR1 and CDR2 sequences are SGHNT and YYREEE (reference sequence). CDR3 nucleotides: TGTGCCAGCAGCTTCGGACTAGCGGTCACCGGGGAGCTGTTTTTT. Its translation is CASSFGLAVTGELFF. The entire variable domain, with the rest obtained from reference TRBV5-4 and TRBJ2-2, is as follows: ETGVTQSPTHLIKTRGQQVTLRCSSQSGHNTVSWYQQALGQGPQFIFQYYREEENGRGNFPPRFSGLQFPNYSSELNVNALELDDSALYLCASSFGLAVTGELFFGEGSRLTVL.

The genes are TRBV12-3 or TRBV12-4 and TRBJ1-6; no clear D gene. This CDR3 spans 12 amino acids. V lost 6 bases, J lost 9 bases, and 9 bases lay in between. The CDR3 sequence is CASRRGVSPLHF. The CDR3 DNA follows: TGTGCCAGCAGGCGCGGGGTTTCACCCCTCCACTTT.

This chain connects TRBV5-6 to TRBJ1-1; 7 nucleotides match TRBD1. V lost 7 bases to trimming and J lost 7 bases; unmatched junction nucleotides: 1. The CDR3 extends over 10 amino acids. Germline values: CDR1 SGHDT, CDR2 YYEEEE. The CDR3 is CASGTDEAFF. The CDR3 DNA is TGTGCCAGCGGGACAGATGAAGCTTTCTTT.

The chain carries TRBV7-9 and TRBJ2-3, with D possibly TRBD2 on 5 matching bases. This CDR3 contains 12 residues. In germline, CDR1 is SEHNR, CDR2 FQNEAQ (reference sequence). V was cut by 3 bases and J by 4 bases, with 5 bases left in between. CDR3 amino acids: CASSFSADTQYF. The CDR3 coding sequence is TGTGCCAGCAGCTTTAGCGCAGATACGCAGTATTTT.

V and J are TRBV5-6 and TRBJ2-2; the D gene is possibly TRBD2 (6 bases). V gave up 2 bases and J gave up 3 bases, with 17 bases separating them. The CDR3 spans 17 residues. CDR1 and CDR2 from the germline V gene are SGHDT and YYEEEE. CDR3 DNA: TGTGCCAGCAGCTTCGATCGGGGGAGTAAGGACACCGGGGAGCTGTTTTTT. Translating gives CASSFDRGSKDTGELFF.

The chain employs TRBV3-1 (or the pseudogene TRBV3-2) and TRBJ1-1; no clear D. Germline V gives CDR1 LGHDT, CDR2 YNNKEL (reference sequence). Trimming shortened V by 8 bases and J by 3 bases, and 13 bases separated the two germline ends. CDR3 length: 13 amino acids. This CDR3 is CASGNGGDTEAFF. The CDR3 DNA follows: TGTGCCAGCGGAAACGGCGGCGACACTGAAGCTTTCTTT.

This clone was recorded a few times. This chain connects TRBV2 to TRBJ2-7, with 9 bases identical to TRBD1. J gave up 3 bases and V 4 bases, and 4 bases lay outside the gene matches. The CDR3 sequence is 14 residues long. Per germline, CDR1 SNHLY and CDR2 FYNNEI. The CDR3 DNA follows: TGTGCCAGCAGTGGACAGGGGGTAAACTACGAGCAGTACTTC. This gives the protein CASSGQGVNYEQYF.

The CDR3 sequence is CASSQNRDRVAFF. The CDR3, as DNA: TGTGCCAGCAGCCAGAACCGGGACAGGGTTGCTTTCTTT. The chain employs TRBV5-4 and TRBJ1-1, with 9 bases that match TRBD1. Looked up from germline, CDR1 is SGHNT and CDR2 is YYREEE (reference sequence). V lost 4 bases and J lost 11; bases outside the gene matches: 9. CDR3 size: 13 residues.

The chain combines TRBV10-3 with TRBJ2-3, with unresolved D. Germline CDR1 and CDR2: ENHRY and SYGVKD. The CDR3 spans 10 residues. V was trimmed by 8 bases and J by 5 bases, leaving 5 bases between them. The CDR3 nucleotides are TGTGCCATCGGAGTAGATACGCAGTATTTT. This encodes CAIGVDTQYF.

CDR3 sequence (DNA): TGTGCCAGCAGTTACTCGCGGGACGGGACCTACAATGAGCAGTTCTTC. Amino acid sequence: CASSYSRDGTYNEQFF. The V call is TRBV6-6, the J call TRBJ2-1; the D gene is possibly TRBD2 (6 bases). Germline V gene lookup returns CDR1 MNHNY and CDR2 SVGAGI (reference sequence). CDR3 size: 16 residues. The V end lost 0 bases, the J end lost 2 bases, and 11 bases lay between the germline ends.

This chain connects TRBV7-2 to TRBJ1-2, with 10 bases aligning to TRBD1. The CDR3 runs 18 residues. Per germline, CDR1 SGHTA and CDR2 FQGNSA. V was pared by 3 bases and J by 0 bases, with 10 bases of the junction left unmatched. DNA for the CDR3: TGTGCCAGCAGCTTCCCTGACAGGGGGCCCCTCACTAACTATGGCTACACCTTC. Its protein product is CASSFPDRGPLTNYGYTF.

In this sample, this clone turned up once. The J gene is TRBJ2-1, the V gene TRBV18; D is perhaps TRBD2 (6 bases). Trimming left V 1 base short and J 8 bases short, with 6 bases between. The CDR3 totals 12 residues. Germline V gene lookup returns CDR1 KGHSH and CDR2 LQKENI. CDR3 sequence reads: CASSPRGDEQFF. In nucleotides, the CDR3 is TGTGCCAGCTCACCACGGGGGGATGAGCAGTTCTTC.

The chain combines TRBV6-5 with TRBJ2-3; TRBD1 is a possible D gene (6 bases). This CDR3 comprises 12 residues. Trimming removed 4 bases at V and 5 bases at J, with 7 bases between. Germline-derived CDR1 and CDR2 are MNHEY and SVGAGI. DNA of the CDR3: TGTGCCAGCAGTTTCAGGGGAGATACGCAGTATTTT. Translated: CASSFRGDTQYF.

The J gene is TRBJ1-1, the V gene TRBV10-1, with TRBD1 identical over 7 bases. Germline V gives CDR1 WNHNN, CDR2 SYGVQD (reference sequence). V dropped 7 bases and J dropped 3; count of bases not matched to a gene: 11. The CDR3 length is 15 residues. CDR3 in amino acids: CASISPQGEDTEAFF. In nucleotides, the CDR3 is TGCGCCAGCATCTCGCCGCAGGGGGAGGACACTGAAGCTTTCTTT.

The chain uses TRBV27 and TRBJ2-1; TRBD2 might be the D (5 bases). Germline lookup yields CDR1 MNHEY and CDR2 SMNVEV (reference sequence). The CDR3 is made up of 16 amino acids. Trimming cost V 4 bases and J 0 bases, with 13 bases left between them. The CDR3 bases are TGTGCCAGCAGTTCGGCCCTGGGGAGCTCCTACAATGAGCAGTTCTTC. Amino acids: CASSSALGSSYNEQFF.

This chain links TRBV7-9 with TRBJ2-3; no reliable D call. The V end was cut by 8 bases, the J end by 3 bases, with 15 bases between. The length of the CDR3 is 14 residues. Germline V lookup: CDR1 SEHNR, CDR2 FQNEAQ (reference sequence). The CDR3 DNA reads as TGTGCCAGCTCCCCCCGCCCCCTAACAGATACGCAGTATTTT. This encodes CASSPRPLTDTQYF. Filled out from reference TRBV7-9 and TRBJ2-3, the complete variable domain reads DTGVSQNPRHKITKRGQNVTFRCDPISEHNRLYWYRQTLGQGPEFLTYFQNEAQLEKSRLLSDRFSAERPKGSFSTLEIQRTEQGDSAMYLCASSPRPLTDTQYFGPGTRLTVL.

The rearrangement uses TRBV7-9 and TRBJ2-5; D ambiguous. The CDR3 extends over 14 amino acids. V was pared by 1 base and J by 5 bases, with 11 bases between. Germline CDR1 SEHNR, CDR2 FQNEAQ (reference sequence). The CDR3 region has the DNA TGTGCCAGCAGCTTAGGGGCGCACTGGGAGACCCAGTACTTC. It translates to CASSLGAHWETQYF. Using reference TRBV7-9 and TRBJ2-5 for the parts outside the CDR3, the full variable domain is DTGVSQNPRHKITKRGQNVTFRCDPISEHNRLYWYRQTLGQGPEFLTYFQNEAQLEKSRLLSDRFSAERPKGSFSTLEIQRTEQGDSAMYLCASSLGAHWETQYFGPGTRLLVL.